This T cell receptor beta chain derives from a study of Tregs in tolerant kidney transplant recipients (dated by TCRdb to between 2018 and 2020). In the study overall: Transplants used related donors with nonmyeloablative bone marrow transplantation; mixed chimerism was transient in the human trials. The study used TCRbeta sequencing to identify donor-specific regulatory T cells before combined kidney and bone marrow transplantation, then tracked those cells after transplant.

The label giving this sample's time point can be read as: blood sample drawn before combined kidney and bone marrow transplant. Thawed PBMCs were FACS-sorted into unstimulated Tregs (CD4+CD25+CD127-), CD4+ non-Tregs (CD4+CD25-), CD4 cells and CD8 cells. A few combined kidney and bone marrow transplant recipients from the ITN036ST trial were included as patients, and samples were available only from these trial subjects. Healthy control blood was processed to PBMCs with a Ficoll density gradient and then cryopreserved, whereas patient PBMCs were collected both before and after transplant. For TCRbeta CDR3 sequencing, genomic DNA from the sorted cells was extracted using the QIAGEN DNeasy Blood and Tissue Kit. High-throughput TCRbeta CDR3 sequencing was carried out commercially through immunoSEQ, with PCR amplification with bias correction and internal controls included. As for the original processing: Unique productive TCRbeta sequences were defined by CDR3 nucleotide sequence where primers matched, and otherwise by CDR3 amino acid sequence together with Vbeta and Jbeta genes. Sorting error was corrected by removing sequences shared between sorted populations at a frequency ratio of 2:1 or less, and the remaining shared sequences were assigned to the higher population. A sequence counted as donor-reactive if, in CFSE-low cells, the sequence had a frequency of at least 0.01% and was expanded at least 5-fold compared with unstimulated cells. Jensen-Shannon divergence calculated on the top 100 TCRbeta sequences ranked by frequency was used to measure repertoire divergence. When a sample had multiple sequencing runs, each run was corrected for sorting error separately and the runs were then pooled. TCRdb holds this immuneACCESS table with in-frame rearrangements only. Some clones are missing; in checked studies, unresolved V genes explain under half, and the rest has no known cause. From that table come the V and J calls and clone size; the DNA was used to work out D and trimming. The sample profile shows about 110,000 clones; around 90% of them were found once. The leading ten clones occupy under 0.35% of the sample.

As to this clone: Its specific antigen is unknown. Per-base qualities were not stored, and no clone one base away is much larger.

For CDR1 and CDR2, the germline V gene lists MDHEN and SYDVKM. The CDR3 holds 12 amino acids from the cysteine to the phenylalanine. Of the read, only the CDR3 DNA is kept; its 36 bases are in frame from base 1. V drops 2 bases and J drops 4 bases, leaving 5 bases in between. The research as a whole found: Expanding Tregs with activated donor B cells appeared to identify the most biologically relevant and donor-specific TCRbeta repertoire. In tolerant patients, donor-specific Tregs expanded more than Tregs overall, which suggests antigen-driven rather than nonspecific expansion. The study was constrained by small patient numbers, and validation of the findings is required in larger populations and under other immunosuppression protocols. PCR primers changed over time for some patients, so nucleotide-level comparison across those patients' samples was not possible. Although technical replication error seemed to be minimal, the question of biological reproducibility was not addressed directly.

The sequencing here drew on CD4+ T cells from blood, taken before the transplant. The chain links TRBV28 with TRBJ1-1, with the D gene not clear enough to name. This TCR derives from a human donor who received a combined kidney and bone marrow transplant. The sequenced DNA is TGTGCCAGCAGTTTACCCCTCACTGAAGCTTTCTTT. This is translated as CASSLPLTEAFF.